This T cell receptor beta chain was identified in a study of shared clonotypes between healthy human individuals. Donors were healthy HIV-negative adults without recent acute infections or vaccinations. Each sample came from a Caucasian adult donor living in Nashville, Tennessee. TCRdb's copy holds only in-frame clones and misses some; the assay was immunoSEQ multiplex PCR. The top ten hold 12% of the sample, which has about 450,000 clones, roughly 78% seen once. The TCR sequence derives from a woman in her thirties or forties in good health. Some clones in this sample may be carry-over from other donors' samples. Source material: PBMCs.

For the CDR3, the DNA is TGTGCCAGCAGCCGAGACAGGTGGACTGAAGCTTTCTTT. This codes for CASSRDRWTEAFF. The genes are TRBV6-6 and TRBJ1-1, with D perhaps TRBD1 (6 bases). The CDR3 loop spans 13 amino acids. Trimming cost V 6 bases and J 5 bases, with 13 bases left between them. Germline CDR1 and CDR2: MNHNY and SVGAGI (reference sequence).